These 5 T cell receptor beta chains were all obtained from the same sample, sequenced in a study of molecular identifiers for immune sequencing clone quantification. TCRdb redid the calling of the PCR reads with MiXCR, one entry per CDR3 protein. The sample contains about 640,000 distinct CDR3 sequences, 15% to 20% of which appear only once. The sequenced sample was naive CD8+ T cells from blood, with Jurkat cell RNA spiked in. The subset here: FACS-sorted CD8+CD4-CCR7+CD45RA+ naive T cells. The receptor source for this set is a human donor in good health. Some libraries in this study had Jurkat cell RNA spiked in.

As to this clonotype: Its ends do not fully match the called genes, so a read error is possible. The chain has TRBV7-3 and TRBJ2-2; TRBD2 is a possible D gene (6 bases). There are 15 residues in the CDR3. The germline CDR1 and CDR2 sequences are SGHTA and FQGTGA. DNA of the CDR3: TGTGCCGGCAGCGCAACCCCTAGCGCTACCGGGGAGCTGTTTTTT. This sequence encodes CAGSATPSATGELFF.

Ten or more counts support this clonotype. This chain uses TRBV5-1 with TRBJ2-7; TRBD1 matches 9 bases. J gave up 5 bases and V 4 bases, and 7 bases lay outside the gene matches. Per germline, CDR1 SGHRS and CDR2 YFSETQ. This CDR3 spans 14 amino acids. CDR3 sequence reads: CASSTGQGGDEQYF. As DNA, the CDR3 is TGCGCCAGCAGCACGGGACAGGGAGGGGACGAGCAGTACTTC.

The chain combines TRBV20-1 with TRBJ2-1, with 11 bases aligning to TRBD2. The CDR3 length is 15 residues. The germline gives CDR1 DFQATT, CDR2 SNEGSKA (reference sequence). V was pared by 3 bases and J by 1 base, with 2 bases of the junction left unmatched. The CDR3 sequence is CSARGTSGSYNEQFF. The CDR3 bases are TGCAGTGCTAGGGGGACTAGCGGTTCCTACAATGAGCAGTTCTTC.

Concerning this clonotype itself: Because the CDR3 is missing its conserved closing phenylalanine or tryptophan, this is likely a read error. The V and J genes are TRBV19 and TRBJ1-5, with 12 bases fitting TRBD1. V shed 1 base and J 8 bases; nucleotides not matched to a gene: 3. Germline-derived CDR1 and CDR2 are LNHDA and SQIVND (reference sequence). The length of the CDR3 is 15 residues. DNA of the CDR3: TGTGCCAGTAGTATAGGGGACAGGGGGCTGAAGCCCCAGCATTCT. Residues: CASSIGDRGLKPQHS.

The chain recombines TRBV4-1 with TRBJ1-2; 7 bases are a match to TRBD1. CDR1 and CDR2 (germline): MGHRA, YSYEKL. The CDR3 covers 14 residues. V was clipped by 0 bases and J by 6 bases; unmatched bases: 4. For the CDR3, the DNA is TGCGCCAGCAGCCAAGATTCCAGGGGGAATGGCTACACCTTC. This encodes CASSQDSRGNGYTF.